Listed here is a single T cell receptor beta chain. The CDR3 has 14 residues. V trimming: 3 bases; J trimming: 12 bases; junction bases outside the gene matches: 4. Germline CDR1 MGHRA, CDR2 YSYEKL. Some clones are missing from TCRdb's copy, which holds only in-frame ones; the method was immunoSEQ multiplex PCR. The sample lists fewer than 500,000 clones; approximately 89% were seen once. The entry originates in a study of Ad26.COV2.S vaccination and SARS-CoV-2 variants. Treatment defined: about 20 received Ad26.COV2.S at low or high dose, single or two shots; 5 received placebo; per-sample allocation not given. Following the first vaccine or placebo injection, samples were taken on day 63.

The origin of this receptor is a person aged 18-65 years who received the Ad26.COV2.S COVID-19 vaccine or a placebo. The V call is TRBV4-1, the J call TRBJ2-1; 14 bases fit TRBD2. This specimen consisted of peripheral blood, obtained in a trial of Ad26.COV2.S vaccine versus placebo. The CDR3 here is CASSQGLAGVRQFF. CDR3 sequence (DNA): TGCGCCAGCAGCCAGGGACTAGCGGGAGTGCGGCAGTTCTTC.